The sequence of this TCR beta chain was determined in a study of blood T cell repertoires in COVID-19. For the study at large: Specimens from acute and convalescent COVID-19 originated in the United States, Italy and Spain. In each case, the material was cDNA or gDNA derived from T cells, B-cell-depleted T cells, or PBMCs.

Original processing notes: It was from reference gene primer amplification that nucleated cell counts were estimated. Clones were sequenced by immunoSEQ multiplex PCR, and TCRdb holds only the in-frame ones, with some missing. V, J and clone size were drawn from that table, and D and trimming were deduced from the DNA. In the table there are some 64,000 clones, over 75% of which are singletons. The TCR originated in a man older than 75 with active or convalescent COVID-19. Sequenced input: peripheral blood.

The CDR3 DNA reads as TGTGCCAGCAGCGTGCTTGGGAGTGAAGGAAACACCATATATTTT. This sequence encodes CASSVLGSEGNTIYF. The chain couples TRBV9 to TRBJ1-3; D is ambiguous. The V and J ends lost 2 bases and 4 bases respectively, with 13 bases between them. CDR1 and CDR2 from the germline V gene are SGDLS and YYNGEE. The CDR3 totals 15 residues.